The 18 T cell receptor beta chains presented below share a single source sample, sequenced in a study of human T cells and chemical hapten exposure. From the RACE reads, TCRdb called clonotypes with MiXCR, one entry per CDR3 protein. Among under 85,000 distinct CDR3 sequences listed, 10% to 13% were seen once. Time point described: patch test 2, 6 weeks after DPC sensitization. Treatment meaning: therapeutic diphenylcyclopropenone sensitization with weekly scalp DPC. This specimen consisted of whole blood, obtained in connection with sensitization to the hapten diphenylcyclopropenone (DPC). The receptors were gathered from a woman aged 50 to 65 with alopecia areata. Some clones in this sample may be carry-over from other donors' samples.

This clonotype was observed a few times. The chain joins TRBV2 to TRBJ2-1, with 12 nucleotides matching TRBD2. Germline lookup yields CDR1 SNHLY and CDR2 FYNNEI. The V and J ends lost 5 bases and 5 bases, in that order; junction bases with no gene match: 7. This CDR3 is built from 16 residues. The CDR3 loop reads CASSFRLAGENNEQFF. The DNA of the CDR3 is TGTGCCAGCAGTTTTCGACTAGCGGGAGAAAACAATGAGCAGTTCTTC.

This clonotype was seen at least ten times. V gene TRBV2 combines with J gene TRBJ2-7; D call uncertain. CDR3 size: 14 residues. Germline CDR1 reads SNHLY; CDR2 reads FYNNEI. Trimming removed 7 bases at V and 2 bases at J, with 15 bases between. In nucleotides, the CDR3 is TGTGCCAGCATGGTACGTACGACCACCTACGAGCAGTACTTC. Its translation: CASMVRTTTYEQYF.

At least ten counts were recorded for this clonotype. The chain employs TRBV7-8 and TRBJ2-3; 10 bases are a match to TRBD2. V trimming: 7 bases; J trimming: 2 bases; junction bases outside the gene matches: 6. There are 15 residues in the CDR3. CDR1 is SGHVS, CDR2 FQNEAQ, per germline. The CDR3 DNA reads as TGTGCCAGCATCCTCAGCGGGAGGGACACAGATACGCAGTATTTT. This sequence encodes CASILSGRDTDTQYF. The full variable domain, rest sourced from reference TRBV7-8 and TRBJ2-3, is GAGVSQSPRYKVAKRGQDVALRCDPISGHVSLFWYQQALGQGPEFLTYFQNEAQLDKSGLPSDRFFAERPEGSVSTLKIQRTQQEDSAVYLCASILSGRDTDTQYFGPGTRLTVL.

The chain has TRBV2 and TRBJ2-5; 7 bases line up with TRBD2. V shed 8 bases and J 5 bases; nucleotides not matched to a gene: 5. CDR1 SNHLY and CDR2 FYNNEI come from the germline V gene. The CDR3 is made up of 12 amino acids. The CDR3 region has the DNA TGTGCCAGCGGGGGGGTTCGGGAGACCCAGTACTTC. This translates into CASGGVRETQYF.

The rearrangement uses TRBV29-1 and TRBJ2-1; 7 bases are shared with TRBD2. The CDR3 has 14 residues. With V trimmed by 2 bases and J by 6 bases, 7 bases remained unmatched. Per germline, CDR1 SQVTM and CDR2 ANQGSEA. The CDR3 is CSVEKGTIGNEQFF. Here the CDR3 DNA reads TGCAGCGTTGAAAAGGGGACTATAGGCAATGAGCAGTTCTTC.

This clonotype turned up a few times. The V and J genes are TRBV6-1 and TRBJ2-3; D remains ambiguous. The V end lost 0 bases, the J end lost 10 bases, and 11 bases lay between the germline ends. The CDR3 spans 13 residues. Looked up from germline, CDR1 is MNHNS and CDR2 is SASEGT. CDR3 region: CASSEAYRSAQYF. The CDR3 DNA reads as TGTGCCAGCAGTGAAGCGTACCGGTCGGCGCAGTATTTT.

The chain has TRBV18 and TRBJ2-2; TRBD2 matches at 8 bases. CDR3 size: 18 residues. From germline, CDR1 is KGHSH and CDR2 LQKENI. The ends lost 1 base at V and 4 bases at J; junction bases unmatched: 11. In DNA form, the CDR3 reads TGTGCCAGCTCACCACGGGAACCAGCGGGAGTAACCACCGGGGAGCTGTTTTTT. Translating gives CASSPREPAGVTTGELFF.

This clonotype turned up a few times. The genes are TRBV18 and TRBJ1-1; the D gene is possibly TRBD1 (6 bases). The CDR3 has 14 residues. Trimming took 3 bases from V and 0 from J, leaving 8 bases between them. CDR1 KGHSH and CDR2 LQKENI come from the germline V gene. This CDR3 reads CASSPRQVNTEAFF. Here the CDR3 DNA reads TGTGCCAGCTCACCTCGACAGGTGAACACTGAAGCTTTCTTT.

In its sample, this clonotype was seen many times. V is TRBV10-2 and J is TRBJ2-2, with 8 bases aligning to TRBD1. Per germline, CDR1 WSHSY and CDR2 SAAADI. V was clipped by 3 bases and J by 0 bases; unmatched bases: 6. The CDR3 has 17 amino acids. Written as DNA, the CDR3 is TGCGCCAGCAGTGATATCAGGGGGCGATCGAACACCGGGGAGCTGTTTTTT. It codes for CASSDIRGRSNTGELFF.

At least ten counts were recorded for this clonotype. The chain is built from TRBV20-1 and TRBJ1-2; D perhaps matches TRBD1 (6 bases). From germline, CDR1 is DFQATT and CDR2 SNEGSKA (reference sequence). CDR3 length: 19 residues. The V gene lost 0 bases and the J gene lost 2 bases, with 25 bases spanning the gap. The CDR3 DNA reads as TGCAGTGCTAGAGATCGGAGCGGACAGAACTTCAGAACCAACTATGGCTACACCTTC. This codes for CSARDRSGQNFRTNYGYTF.

The V call is TRBV10-3, the J call TRBJ1-1; tentative D call: TRBD1 (5 bases). Germline CDR1 and CDR2: ENHRY and SYGVKD. CDR3 length equals 12 residues. Between the trimmed V and J ends, which lost 5 bases and 4 bases, there was a span of 8 bases. The CDR3 DNA reads as TGTGCCATCAGTCAAGGGGTCACTGAAGCTTTCTTT. This encodes CAISQGVTEAFF.

This clonotype was counted at least ten times. The chain links TRBV6-2 or TRBV6-3 to TRBJ2-7; no definite D call. Germline V lookup: CDR1 MNHEY, CDR2 SVGEGT. The CDR3 extends over 14 amino acids. V shed 0 bases and J shed 0 bases, with 6 bases lying between them. CDR3 loop: CASSYSRASYEQYF. In DNA, the CDR3 is TGTGCCAGCAGTTACTCCCGGGCCTCCTACGAGCAGTACTTC.

This sequence joins TRBV4-2 and TRBJ2-5, with 11 bases lining up with TRBD2. Germline V gives CDR1 LGHNA, CDR2 YNFKEQ. J gave up 2 bases and V 0 bases, and 11 bases lay outside the gene matches. The CDR3 is 19 amino acids. The CDR3 region has the DNA TGTGCCAGCAGCCAAGATCTGGTGGGACTAGCGGTCCATCAAGAGACCCAGTACTTC. Translation: CASSQDLVGLAVHQETQYF.

This clonotype came up many times. This chain joins TRBV12-3 or TRBV12-4 and TRBJ1-1; D perhaps matches TRBD1 (6 bases). Trimming left V 6 bases short and J 5 bases short, with 16 bases between. This CDR3 is built from 14 residues. The CDR3 DNA reads as TGTGCCAGCAGCCTCCGCAGGGGCGGTACTGAAGCTTTCTTT. Protein product: CASSLRRGGTEAFF.

To note about this clonotype: This may come from a read error, since a much larger clone is one base off. This chain uses TRBV5-6 with TRBJ1-6, with a possible D match to TRBD1 (6 bases). This CDR3 has 15 amino acids. Germline V CDR1 and CDR2: SGHDT, YYEEEE. DNA of the CDR3: TGTGCCAGCAGCATCCAGGGGCCGTTGGTGTCACCCCACCACTTT. Its protein product is CASSIQGPLVSPHHF.

This clonotype was detected a few times. V gene TRBV7-3 combines with J gene TRBJ2-5; 7 bases line up with TRBD2. In germline, CDR1 is SGHTA, CDR2 FQGTGA. Germline trimming cut 1 base from V and 2 bases from J; bases unmatched to any gene: 1. This CDR3 spans 14 amino acids. The CDR3: CASSLMGGQETQYF. In DNA form, the CDR3 reads TGTGCCAGCAGCTTAATGGGGGGGCAAGAGACCCAGTACTTC.

The rearrangement links TRBV20-1 to TRBJ1-1; D remains ambiguous. V lost 7 bases and J lost 4, with 19 bases in between. The germline V gene has CDR1 DFQATT and CDR2 SNEGSKA (reference sequence). CDR3 length: 14 residues. The CDR3 reads CSGEPRGSGTEAFF. The DNA for the CDR3 is TGCAGTGGCGAACCTCGGGGATCCGGCACTGAAGCTTTCTTT.

This clonotype was observed many times. The V and J genes are TRBV6-5 and TRBJ2-5, with D perhaps matching TRBD2 (6 bases). Trimming took off 2 bases at V and 2 bases at J, with 9 bases between the two ends. Looked up from germline, CDR1 is MNHEY and CDR2 is SVGAGI. The CDR3 extends over 14 amino acids. In DNA form, the CDR3 reads TGTGCCAGCAGTTACGCGGGGATACAAGAGACCCAGTACTTC. Protein: CASSYAGIQETQYF.